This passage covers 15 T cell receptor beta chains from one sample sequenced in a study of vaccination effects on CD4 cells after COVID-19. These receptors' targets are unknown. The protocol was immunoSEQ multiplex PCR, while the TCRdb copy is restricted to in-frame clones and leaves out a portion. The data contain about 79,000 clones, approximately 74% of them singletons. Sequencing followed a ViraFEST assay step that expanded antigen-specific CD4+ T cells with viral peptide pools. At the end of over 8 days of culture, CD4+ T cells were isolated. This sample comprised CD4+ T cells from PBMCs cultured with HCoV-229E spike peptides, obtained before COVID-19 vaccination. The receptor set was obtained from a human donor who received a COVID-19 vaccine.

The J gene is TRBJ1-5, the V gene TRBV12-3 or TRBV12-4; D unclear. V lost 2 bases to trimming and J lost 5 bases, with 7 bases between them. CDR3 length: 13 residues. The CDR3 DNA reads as TGTGCCAGCAGTTTACGTTCATATCAGCCCCAGCATTTT. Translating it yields CASSLRSYQPQHF.

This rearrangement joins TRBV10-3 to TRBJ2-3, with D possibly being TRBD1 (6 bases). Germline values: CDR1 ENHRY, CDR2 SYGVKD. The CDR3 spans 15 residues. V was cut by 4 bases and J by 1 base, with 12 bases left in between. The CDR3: CAISVGAQGTDTQYF. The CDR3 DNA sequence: TGTGCCATCAGTGTGGGGGCTCAAGGCACAGATACGCAGTATTTT.

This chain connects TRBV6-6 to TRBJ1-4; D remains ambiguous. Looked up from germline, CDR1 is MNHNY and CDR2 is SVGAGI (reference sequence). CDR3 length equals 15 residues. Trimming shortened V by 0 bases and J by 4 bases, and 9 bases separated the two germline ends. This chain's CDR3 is CASSYSSQVNEKLFF. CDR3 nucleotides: TGTGCCAGCAGTTACTCGAGTCAGGTTAATGAAAAACTGTTTTTT.

This chain's CDR3 is CASSQGLAGGQNEQFF. CDR3 in DNA: TGCGCCAGCAGCCAAGGACTAGCGGGGGGGCAGAATGAGCAGTTCTTC. The chain uses TRBV4-3 and TRBJ2-1; 14 bases match TRBD2. With 1 base clipped from V and 7 bases from J, the junction kept 3 bases outside the gene matches. The V gene's germline CDR1 is LGHNA and CDR2 YSLEER. The CDR3 loop spans 16 amino acids.

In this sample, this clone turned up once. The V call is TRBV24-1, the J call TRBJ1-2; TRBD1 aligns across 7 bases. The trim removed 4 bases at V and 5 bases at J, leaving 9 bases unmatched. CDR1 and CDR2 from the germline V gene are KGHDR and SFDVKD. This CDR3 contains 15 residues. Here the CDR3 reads CATSDPRTGPYGYTF. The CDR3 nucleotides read TGTGCCACCAGTGACCCTAGGACAGGACCTTATGGCTACACCTTC.

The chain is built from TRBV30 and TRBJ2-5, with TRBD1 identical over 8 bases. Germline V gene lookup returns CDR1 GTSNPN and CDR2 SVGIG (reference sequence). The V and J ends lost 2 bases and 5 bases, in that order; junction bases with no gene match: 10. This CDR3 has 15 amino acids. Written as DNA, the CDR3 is TGTGCCTGGAGTCCGGGACAGGCGGTAATTGAGACCCAGTACTTC. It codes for CAWSPGQAVIETQYF.

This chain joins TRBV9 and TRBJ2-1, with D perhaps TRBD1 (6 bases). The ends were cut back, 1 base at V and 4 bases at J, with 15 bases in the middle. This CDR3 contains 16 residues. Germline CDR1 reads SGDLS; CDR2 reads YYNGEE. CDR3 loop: CASSVSGTRSYNEQFF. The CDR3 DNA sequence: TGTGCCAGCAGCGTATCCGGGACAAGATCATACAATGAGCAGTTCTTC.

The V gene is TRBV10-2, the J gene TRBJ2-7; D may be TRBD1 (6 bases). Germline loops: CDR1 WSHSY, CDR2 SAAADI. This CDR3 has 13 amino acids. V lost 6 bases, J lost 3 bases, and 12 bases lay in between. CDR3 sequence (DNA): TGCGCCAGCAGACAGGGCCCGATCTACGAGCAGTACGTC. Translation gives CASRQGPIYEQYV.

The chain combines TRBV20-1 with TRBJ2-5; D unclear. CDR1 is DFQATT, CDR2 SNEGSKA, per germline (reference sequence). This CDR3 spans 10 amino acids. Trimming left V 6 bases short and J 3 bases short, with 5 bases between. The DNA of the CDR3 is TGCAGTGCCCGTAAAGAGACCCAGTACTTC. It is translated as CSARKETQYF.

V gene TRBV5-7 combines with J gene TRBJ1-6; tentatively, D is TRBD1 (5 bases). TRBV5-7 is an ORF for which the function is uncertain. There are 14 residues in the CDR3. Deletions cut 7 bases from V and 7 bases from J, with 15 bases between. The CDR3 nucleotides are TGTGCCAGCCCGGGGGACGACGAGAATTCACCCCTCCACTTT. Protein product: CASPGDDENSPLHF.

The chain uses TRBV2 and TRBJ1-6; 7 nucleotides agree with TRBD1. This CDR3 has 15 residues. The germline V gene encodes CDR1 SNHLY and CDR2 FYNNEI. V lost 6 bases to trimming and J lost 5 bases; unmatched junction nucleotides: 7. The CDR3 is CASSRDRLNNSPLHF. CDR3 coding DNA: TGTGCCAGCAGCAGGGACAGATTAAATAATTCACCCCTCCACTTT. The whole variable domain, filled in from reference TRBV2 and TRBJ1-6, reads EPEVTQTPSHQVTQMGQEVILRCVPISNHLYFYWYRQILGQKVEFLVSFYNNEISEKSEIFDDQFSVERPDGSNFTLKIRSTKLEDSAMYFCASSRDRLNNSPLHFGNGTRLTVT.

The CDR3 nucleotides read TGTGCCAGCAGCGACAGGGACAGAGGTTCACCCCTCCACTTT. It specifies CASSDRDRGSPLHF. The chain has TRBV6-5 and TRBJ1-6, with 7 bases that match TRBD1. Germline-derived CDR1 and CDR2 are MNHEY and SVGAGI. The CDR3 covers 14 residues. The J segment lost 9 bases and the V segment lost 6 bases, leaving 8 bases of the junction unmatched.

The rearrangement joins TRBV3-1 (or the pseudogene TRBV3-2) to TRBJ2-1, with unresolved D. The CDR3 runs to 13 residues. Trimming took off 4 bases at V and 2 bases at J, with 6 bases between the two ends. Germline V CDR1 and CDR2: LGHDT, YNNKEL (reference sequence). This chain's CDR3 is CASSPDAYNEQFF. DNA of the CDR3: TGTGCCAGCAGCCCTGACGCCTACAATGAGCAGTTCTTC.

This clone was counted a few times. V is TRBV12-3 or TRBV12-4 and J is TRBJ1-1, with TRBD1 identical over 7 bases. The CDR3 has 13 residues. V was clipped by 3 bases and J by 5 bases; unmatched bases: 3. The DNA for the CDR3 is TGTGCCAGCAGTTTGCAGGGGGGGACTGAAGCTTTCTTT. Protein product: CASSLQGGTEAFF.

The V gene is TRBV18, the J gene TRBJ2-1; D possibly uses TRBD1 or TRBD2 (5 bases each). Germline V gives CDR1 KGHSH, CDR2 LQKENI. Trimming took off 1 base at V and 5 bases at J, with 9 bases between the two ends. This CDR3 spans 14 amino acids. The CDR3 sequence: CASSPQLGDNEQFF. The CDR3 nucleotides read TGTGCCAGCTCACCACAGTTGGGGGACAATGAGCAGTTCTTC.